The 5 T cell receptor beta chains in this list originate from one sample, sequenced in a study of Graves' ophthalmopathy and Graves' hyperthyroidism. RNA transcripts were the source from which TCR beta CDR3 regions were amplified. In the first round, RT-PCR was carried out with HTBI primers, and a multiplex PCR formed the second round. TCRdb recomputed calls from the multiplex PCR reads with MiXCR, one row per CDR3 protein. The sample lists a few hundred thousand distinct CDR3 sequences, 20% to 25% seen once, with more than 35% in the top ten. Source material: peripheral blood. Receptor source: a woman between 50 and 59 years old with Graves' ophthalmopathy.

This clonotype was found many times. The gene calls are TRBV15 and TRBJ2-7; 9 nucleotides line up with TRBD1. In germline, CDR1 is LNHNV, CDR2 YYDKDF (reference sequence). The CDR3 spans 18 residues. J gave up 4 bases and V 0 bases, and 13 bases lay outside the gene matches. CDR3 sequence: CATSRERGQGKTVYEQYF. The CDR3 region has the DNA TGTGCCACCAGCAGAGAACGGGGACAGGGAAAAACTGTGTACGAGCAGTACTTC.

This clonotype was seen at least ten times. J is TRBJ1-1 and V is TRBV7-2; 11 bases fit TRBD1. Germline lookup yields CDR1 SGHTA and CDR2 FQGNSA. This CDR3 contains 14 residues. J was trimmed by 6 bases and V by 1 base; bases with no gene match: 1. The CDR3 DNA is TGTGCCAGCAGCTTAGGGGGACAGGGGGCTGAAGCTTTCTTT. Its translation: CASSLGGQGAEAFF.

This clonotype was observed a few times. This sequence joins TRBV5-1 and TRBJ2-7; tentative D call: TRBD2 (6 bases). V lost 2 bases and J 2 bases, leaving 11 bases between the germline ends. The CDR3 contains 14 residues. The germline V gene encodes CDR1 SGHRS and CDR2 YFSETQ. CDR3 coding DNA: TGCGCCAGCAGCTTAGGTAGCGGCCCCTACGAGCAGTACTTC. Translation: CASSLGSGPYEQYF.

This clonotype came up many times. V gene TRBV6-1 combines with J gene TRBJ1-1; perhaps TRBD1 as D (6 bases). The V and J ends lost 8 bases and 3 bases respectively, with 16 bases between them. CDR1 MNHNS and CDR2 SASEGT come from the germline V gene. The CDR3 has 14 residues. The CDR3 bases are TGTGCCAGCCAAAAGCGCGGACAGTACACTGAAGCTTTCTTT. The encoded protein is CASQKRGQYTEAFF.

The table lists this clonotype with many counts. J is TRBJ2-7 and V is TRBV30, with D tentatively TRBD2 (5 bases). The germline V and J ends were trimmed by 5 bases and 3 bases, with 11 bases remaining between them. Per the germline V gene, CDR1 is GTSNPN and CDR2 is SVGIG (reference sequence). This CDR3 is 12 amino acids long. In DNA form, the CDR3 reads TGTGCCTGGGGTCTAGCAGACTACGAGCAGTACTTC. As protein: CAWGLADYEQYF.